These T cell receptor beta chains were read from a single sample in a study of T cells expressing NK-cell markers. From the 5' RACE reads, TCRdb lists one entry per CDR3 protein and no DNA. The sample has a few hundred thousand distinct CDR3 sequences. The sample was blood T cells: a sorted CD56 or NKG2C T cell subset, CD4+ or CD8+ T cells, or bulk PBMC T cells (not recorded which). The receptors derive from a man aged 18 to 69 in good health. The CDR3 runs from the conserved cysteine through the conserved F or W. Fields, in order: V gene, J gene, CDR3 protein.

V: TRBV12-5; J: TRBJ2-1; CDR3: CASGLVPSTSGGTYNEQFF
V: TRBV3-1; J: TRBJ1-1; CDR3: CASTSTGITEAFF
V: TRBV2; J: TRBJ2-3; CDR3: CASSRYRTDTQYF
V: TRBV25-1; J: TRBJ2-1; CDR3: CASSDFGTGSRNEQFF
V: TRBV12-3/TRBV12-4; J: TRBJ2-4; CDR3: CASRPFRQGGKNIQYF
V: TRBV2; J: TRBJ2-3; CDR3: CASSFMGVLTDTQYF
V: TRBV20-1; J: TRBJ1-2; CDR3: CSAGNQGANYGYTF
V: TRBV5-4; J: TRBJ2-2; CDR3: CASSSTQSLNFDRDTGELFF
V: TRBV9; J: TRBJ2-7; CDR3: CASSVEGGQYF
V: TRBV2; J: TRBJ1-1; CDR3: CANMGGRTYTEAFF
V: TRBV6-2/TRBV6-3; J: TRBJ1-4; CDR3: CASSYARTGVREKLFF
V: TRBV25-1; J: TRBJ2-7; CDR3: CASSPYGQGLYEQYF
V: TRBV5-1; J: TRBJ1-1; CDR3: CASSRTGENTEAFF
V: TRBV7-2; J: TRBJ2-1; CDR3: CASGKGIRNEQFF
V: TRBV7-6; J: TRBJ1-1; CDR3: CASSLLGDGRGNTEAFF
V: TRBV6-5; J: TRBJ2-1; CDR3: CASSYPHGGDSYNEQFF
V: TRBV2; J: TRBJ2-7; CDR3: CASRTRDFSYEQYF
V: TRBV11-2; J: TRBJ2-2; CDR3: CASSLIWGLAGELRELFF
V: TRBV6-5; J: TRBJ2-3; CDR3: CASSYAASGASTDTQYF
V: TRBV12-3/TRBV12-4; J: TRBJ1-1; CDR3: CASSRGDRGTEAFF
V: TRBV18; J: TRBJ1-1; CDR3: CASSPSSDRKAFF
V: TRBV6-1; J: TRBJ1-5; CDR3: CASSDRDTLSNQPQHF
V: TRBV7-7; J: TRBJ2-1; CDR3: CASTAGKGTLQGVCNEQFF
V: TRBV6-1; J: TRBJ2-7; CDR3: CASSLGGIFLYEQYF
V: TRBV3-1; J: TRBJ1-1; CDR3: CASRPTPRVAFF
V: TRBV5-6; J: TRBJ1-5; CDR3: CASSLEGVSQPQHF
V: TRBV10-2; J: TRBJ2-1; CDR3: CASRVSGAYNEQFF
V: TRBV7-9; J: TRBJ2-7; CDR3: CASSLQGPKTEQYF
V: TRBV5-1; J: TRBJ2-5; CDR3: CASSLAGANQETQYF
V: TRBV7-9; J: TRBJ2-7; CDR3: CASSLIRDRVTEQYF
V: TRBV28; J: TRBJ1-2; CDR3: CASSGSGTGEKYYGYTF
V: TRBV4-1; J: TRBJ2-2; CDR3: CASSQARGAGNTGELFF
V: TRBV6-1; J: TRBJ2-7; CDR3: CASSAGTRIGEQYF
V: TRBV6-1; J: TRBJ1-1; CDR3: CASSEKRGMNTEAFF
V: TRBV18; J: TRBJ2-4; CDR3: CASSPDRNIQYF
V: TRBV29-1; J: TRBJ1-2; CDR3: CSVEDRGRVYGYTF
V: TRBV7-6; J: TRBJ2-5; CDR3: CASSFRTPGAAVETQYF